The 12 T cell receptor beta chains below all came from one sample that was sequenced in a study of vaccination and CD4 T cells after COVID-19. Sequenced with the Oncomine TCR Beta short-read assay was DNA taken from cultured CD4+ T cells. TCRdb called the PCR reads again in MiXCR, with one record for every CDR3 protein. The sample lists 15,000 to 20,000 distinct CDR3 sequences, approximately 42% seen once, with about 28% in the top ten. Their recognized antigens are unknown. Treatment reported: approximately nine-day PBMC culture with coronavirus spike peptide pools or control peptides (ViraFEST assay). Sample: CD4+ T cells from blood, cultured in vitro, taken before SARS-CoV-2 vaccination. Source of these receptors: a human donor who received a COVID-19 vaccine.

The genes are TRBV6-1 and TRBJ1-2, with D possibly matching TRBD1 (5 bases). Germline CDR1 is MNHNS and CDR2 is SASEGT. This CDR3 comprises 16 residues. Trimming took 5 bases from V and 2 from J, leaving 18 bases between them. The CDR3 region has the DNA TGTGCCAGCAGTCCCGTGAGGCAGGGACTCAACTATGGCTACACCTTC. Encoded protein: CASSPVRQGLNYGYTF.

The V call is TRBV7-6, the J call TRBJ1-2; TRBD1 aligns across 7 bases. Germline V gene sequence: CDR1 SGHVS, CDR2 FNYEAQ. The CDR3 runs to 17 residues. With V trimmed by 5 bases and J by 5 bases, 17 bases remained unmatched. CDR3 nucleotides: TGTGCCAGCAGCCCTCCCAAGGGGGCGAATGATCGGTATGGCTACACCTTC. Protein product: CASSPPKGANDRYGYTF.

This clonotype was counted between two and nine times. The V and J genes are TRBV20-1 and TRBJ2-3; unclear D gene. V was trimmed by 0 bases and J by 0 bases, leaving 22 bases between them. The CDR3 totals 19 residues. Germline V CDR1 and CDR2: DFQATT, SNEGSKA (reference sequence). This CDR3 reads CSARDMVGRTTFSTDTQYF. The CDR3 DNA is TGCAGTGCTAGAGATATGGTAGGACGGACGACTTTTAGCACAGATACGCAGTATTTT.

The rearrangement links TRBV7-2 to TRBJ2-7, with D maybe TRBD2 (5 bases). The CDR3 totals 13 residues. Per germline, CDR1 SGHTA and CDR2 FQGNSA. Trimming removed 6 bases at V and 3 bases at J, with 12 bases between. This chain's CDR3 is CASSPGISYEQYF. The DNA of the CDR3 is TGTGCCAGCAGTCCCGGGATAAGCTACGAGCAGTACTTC. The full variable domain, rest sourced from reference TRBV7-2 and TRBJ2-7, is GAGVSQSPSNKVTEKGKDVELRCDPISGHTALYWYRQSLGQGLEFLIYFQGNSAPDKSGLPSDRFSAERTGGSVSTLTIQRTQQEDSAVYLCASSPGISYEQYFGPGTRLTVT.

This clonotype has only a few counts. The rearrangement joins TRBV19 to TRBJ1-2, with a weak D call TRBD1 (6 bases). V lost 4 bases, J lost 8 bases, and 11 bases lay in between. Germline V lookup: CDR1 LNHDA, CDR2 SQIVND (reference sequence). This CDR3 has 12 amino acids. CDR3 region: CASSTQGLGYTF. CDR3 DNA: TGTGCCAGTAGTACACAGGGTCTGGGCTACACCTTC.

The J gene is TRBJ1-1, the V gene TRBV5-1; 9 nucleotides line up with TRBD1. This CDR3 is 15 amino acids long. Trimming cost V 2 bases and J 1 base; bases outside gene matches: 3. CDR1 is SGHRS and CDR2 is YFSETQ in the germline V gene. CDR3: CASSLSTGGNTEAFF. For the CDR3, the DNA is TGCGCCAGCAGCTTATCGACAGGGGGGAACACTGAAGCTTTCTTT.

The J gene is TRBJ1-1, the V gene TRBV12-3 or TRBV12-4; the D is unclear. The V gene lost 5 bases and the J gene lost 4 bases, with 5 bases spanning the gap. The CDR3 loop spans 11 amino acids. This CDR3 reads CASSGSTEAFF. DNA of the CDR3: TGTGCCAGCAGTGGAAGCACTGAAGCTTTCTTT.

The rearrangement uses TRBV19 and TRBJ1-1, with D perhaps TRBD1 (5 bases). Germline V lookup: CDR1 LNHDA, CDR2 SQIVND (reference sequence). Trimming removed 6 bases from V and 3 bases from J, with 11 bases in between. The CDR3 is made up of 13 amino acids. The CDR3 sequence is CASSLIRDTEAFF. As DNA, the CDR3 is TGTGCCAGTAGCCTCATCAGGGACACTGAAGCTTTCTTT.

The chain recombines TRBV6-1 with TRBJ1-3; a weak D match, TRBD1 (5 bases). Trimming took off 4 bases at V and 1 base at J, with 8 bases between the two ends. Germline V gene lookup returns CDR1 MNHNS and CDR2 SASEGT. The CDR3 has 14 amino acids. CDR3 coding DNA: TGTGCCAGCAGTGGATCAGGGTCTGGAAACACCATATATTTT. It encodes CASSGSGSGNTIYF.

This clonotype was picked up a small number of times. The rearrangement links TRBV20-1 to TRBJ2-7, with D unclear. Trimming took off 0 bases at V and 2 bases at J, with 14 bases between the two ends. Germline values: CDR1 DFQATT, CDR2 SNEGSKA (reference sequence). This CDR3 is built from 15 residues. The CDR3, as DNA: TGCAGTGCTAGAGATGTGGCCCGAAGGCCCTACGAGCAGTACTTC. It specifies CSARDVARRPYEQYF.

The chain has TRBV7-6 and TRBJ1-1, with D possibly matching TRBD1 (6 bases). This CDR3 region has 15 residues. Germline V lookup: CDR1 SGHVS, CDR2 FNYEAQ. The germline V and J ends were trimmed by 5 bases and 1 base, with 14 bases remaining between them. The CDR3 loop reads CASSPRGGGNTEAFF. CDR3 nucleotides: TGTGCCAGCAGCCCCCGGGGGGGCGGGAACACTGAAGCTTTCTTT.

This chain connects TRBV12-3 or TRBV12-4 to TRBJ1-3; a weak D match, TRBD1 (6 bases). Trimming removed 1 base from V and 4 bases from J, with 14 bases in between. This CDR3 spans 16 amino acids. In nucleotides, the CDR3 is TGTGCCAGCAGTTTAGGGGAATCAGGGGCGGGAAACACCATATATTTT. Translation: CASSLGESGAGNTIYF.